The clone carrying this T cell receptor (beta chain) was seen a few times. This sample was included in a study of T cells in Graves' hyperthyroidism and ophthalmopathy. The CDR3 loop spans 16 amino acids. In germline, CDR1 is LGHNA, CDR2 YNFKEQ. The germline V and J ends were trimmed by 3 bases and 2 bases, with 14 bases remaining between them. Amplification of TCR beta CDR3 regions used RNA as the template. HTBI primers were used for first-round RT-PCR of the TCR CDR3. From the multiplex PCR reads, TCRdb called clonotypes with MiXCR, one entry per CDR3 protein. The repertoire consists of about 560,000 distinct CDR3 sequences, with approximately 15% occurring once and the leading ten covering under 20%. Hyperthyroidism in the patients, aged 18 to 65, was newly diagnosed and under 2 months in duration. A patient was excluded if there was uncontrolled infection, other autoimmune disease, pregnancy or lactation.

The rearrangement joins TRBV4-2 to TRBJ2-1; D is unresolved. The TCR sequence derives from a woman aged 18-29 years with Graves' hyperthyroidism. Sequenced sample: blood. CDR3 DNA sequence: TGTGCCAGCAGCCACAACGGCGACGACCCCTACAATGAGCAGTTCTTC. This codes for CASSHNGDDPYNEQFF.